This TCR beta chain stems from a study of blood T cell repertoires in COVID-19. Looking at the study overall: Samples of COVID-19 (acute and convalescent) were obtained from the United States, Italy and Spain. T cells, B-cell-depleted T cells, or PBMCs supplied cDNA or gDNA.

On this clone itself: Mismatch with germline at one junction end may stem from a read error.

Libraries were prepared by immunoSEQ multiplex PCR; TCRdb keeps only in-frame clonotypes and omits some of them. In the table there are fewer than 200,000 clones, roughly 87% of which are singletons. There are 14 residues in the CDR3. Per germline, CDR1 MNHNS and CDR2 SASEGT. The chain has TRBV6-1 and TRBJ1-5; 8 nucleotides agree with TRBD1. Sequencing input: peripheral blood. The TCR originated in a woman aged 55-70 years who had recovered from COVID-19. The CDR3, as DNA: TGTGCCAGCTGTGAGGACAGGGCTTACCAGCCCCAGCATTTT. Its protein is CASCEDRAYQPQHF.